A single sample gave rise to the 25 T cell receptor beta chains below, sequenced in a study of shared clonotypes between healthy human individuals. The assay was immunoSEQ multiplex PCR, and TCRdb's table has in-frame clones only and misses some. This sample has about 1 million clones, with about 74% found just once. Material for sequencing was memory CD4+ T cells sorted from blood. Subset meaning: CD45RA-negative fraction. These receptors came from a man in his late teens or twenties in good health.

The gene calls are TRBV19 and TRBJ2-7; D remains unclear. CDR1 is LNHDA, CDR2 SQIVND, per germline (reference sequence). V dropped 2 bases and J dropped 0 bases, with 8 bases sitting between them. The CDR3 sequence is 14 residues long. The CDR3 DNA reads TGTGCCAGTAGTATACGGGTGAGCTCCTACGAGCAGTACTTC. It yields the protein CASSIRVSSYEQYF.

CDR3 nucleotides: TGCGCCAGCAGCCAAGACGCCCTCGGAGGACTAGCGGGGATAAGCACAGATACGCAGTATTTT. It specifies CASSQDALGGLAGISTDTQYF. V usage is TRBV4-1 and J usage is TRBJ2-3; 12 bases line up with TRBD2. V lost 0 bases to trimming and J lost 0 bases; unmatched junction nucleotides: 13. The CDR3 is 21 residues long. Germline V CDR1 and CDR2: MGHRA, YSYEKL.

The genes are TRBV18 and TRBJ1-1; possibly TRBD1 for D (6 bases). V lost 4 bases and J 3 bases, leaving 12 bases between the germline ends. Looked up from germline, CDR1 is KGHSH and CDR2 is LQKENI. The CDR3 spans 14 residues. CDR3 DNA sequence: TGTGCCAGCTCACGGGCCTACAGGGACACTGAAGCTTTCTTT. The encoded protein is CASSRAYRDTEAFF.

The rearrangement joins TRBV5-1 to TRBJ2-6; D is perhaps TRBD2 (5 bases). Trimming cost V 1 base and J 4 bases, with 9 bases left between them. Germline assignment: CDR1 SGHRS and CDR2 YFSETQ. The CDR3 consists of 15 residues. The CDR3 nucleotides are TGCGCCAGCAGCTTGATGGGAGCGGGGGCCAACGTCCTGACTTTC. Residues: CASSLMGAGANVLTF. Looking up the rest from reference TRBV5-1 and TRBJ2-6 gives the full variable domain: KAGVTQTPRYLIKTRGQQVTLSCSPISGHRSVSWYQQTPGQGLQFLFEYFSETQRNKGNFPGRFSGRQFSNSRSEMNVSTLELGDSALYLCASSLMGAGANVLTFGAGSRLTVL.

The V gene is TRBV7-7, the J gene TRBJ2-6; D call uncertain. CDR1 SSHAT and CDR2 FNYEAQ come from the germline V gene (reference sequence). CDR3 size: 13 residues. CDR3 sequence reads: CASSSSGANVLTF. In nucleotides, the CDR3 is TGTGCTAGCTCGAGCTCTGGGGCCAACGTCCTGACTTTC.

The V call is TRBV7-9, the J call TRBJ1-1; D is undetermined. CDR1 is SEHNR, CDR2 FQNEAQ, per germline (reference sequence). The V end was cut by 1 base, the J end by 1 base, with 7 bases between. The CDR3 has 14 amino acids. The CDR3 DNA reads TGTGCCAGCAGCTTAGAGGCACAGAACACTGAAGCTTTCTTT. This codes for CASSLEAQNTEAFF.

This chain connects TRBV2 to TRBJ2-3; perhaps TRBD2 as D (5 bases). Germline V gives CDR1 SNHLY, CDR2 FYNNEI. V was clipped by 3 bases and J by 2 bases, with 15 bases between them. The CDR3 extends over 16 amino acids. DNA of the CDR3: TGTGCCAGCAGTGACAGTTACCGGACTTCCACAGATACGCAGTATTTT. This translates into CASSDSYRTSTDTQYF. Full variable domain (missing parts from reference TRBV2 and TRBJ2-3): EPEVTQTPSHQVTQMGQEVILRCVPISNHLYFYWYRQILGQKVEFLVSFYNNEISEKSEIFDDQFSVERPDGSNFTLKIRSTKLEDSAMYFCASSDSYRTSTDTQYFGPGTRLTVL.

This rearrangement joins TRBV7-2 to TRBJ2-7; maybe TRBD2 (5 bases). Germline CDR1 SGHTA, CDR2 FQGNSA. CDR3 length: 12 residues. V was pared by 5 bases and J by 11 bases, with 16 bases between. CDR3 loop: CASSEGLSREYF. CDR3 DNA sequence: TGTGCCAGCAGCGAAGGGCTCTCGCGGGAGTACTTC.

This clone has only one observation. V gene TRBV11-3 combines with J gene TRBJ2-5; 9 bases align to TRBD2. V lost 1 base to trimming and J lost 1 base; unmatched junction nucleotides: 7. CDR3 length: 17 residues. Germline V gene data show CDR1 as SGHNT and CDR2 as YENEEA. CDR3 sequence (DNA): TGTGCCAGCAGCTTAGGAGGCGGGAGGGGTGTCCAAGAGACCCAGTACTTC. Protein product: CASSLGGGRGVQETQYF.

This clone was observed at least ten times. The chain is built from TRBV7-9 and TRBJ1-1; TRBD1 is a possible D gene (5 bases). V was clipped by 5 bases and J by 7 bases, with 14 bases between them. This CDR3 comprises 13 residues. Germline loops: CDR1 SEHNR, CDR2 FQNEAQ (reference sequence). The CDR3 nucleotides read TGTGCCAGCAGCCGAAACGGACAAATTGAAGCTTTCTTT. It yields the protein CASSRNGQIEAFF.

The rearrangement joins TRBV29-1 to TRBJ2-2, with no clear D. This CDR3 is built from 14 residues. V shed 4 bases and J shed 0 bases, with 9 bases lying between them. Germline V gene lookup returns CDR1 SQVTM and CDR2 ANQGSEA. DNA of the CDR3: TGCAGCGTTGTAGGCCTAGCGAACACCGGGGAGCTGTTTTTT. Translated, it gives CSVVGLANTGELFF.

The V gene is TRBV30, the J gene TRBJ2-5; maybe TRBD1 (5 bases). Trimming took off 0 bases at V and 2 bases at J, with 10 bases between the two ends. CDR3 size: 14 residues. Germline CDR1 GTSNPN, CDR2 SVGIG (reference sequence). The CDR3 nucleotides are TGTGCCTGGAGTGTAGGGGTAGGGCAAGAGACCCAGTACTTC. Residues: CAWSVGVGQETQYF.

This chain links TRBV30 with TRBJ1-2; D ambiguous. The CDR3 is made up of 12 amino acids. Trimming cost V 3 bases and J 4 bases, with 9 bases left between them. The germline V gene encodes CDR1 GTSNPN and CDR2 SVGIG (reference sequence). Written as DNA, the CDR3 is TGTGCCTGGAGAGGACTCAGCTATGGCTACACCTTC. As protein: CAWRGLSYGYTF.

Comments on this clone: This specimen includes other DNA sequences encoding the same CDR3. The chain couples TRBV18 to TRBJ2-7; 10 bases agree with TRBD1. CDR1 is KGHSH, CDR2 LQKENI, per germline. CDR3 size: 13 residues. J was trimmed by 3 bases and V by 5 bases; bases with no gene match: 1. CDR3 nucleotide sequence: TGTGCCAGCTCAAGGACAGGGGGCTACGAGCAGTACTTC. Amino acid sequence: CASSRTGGYEQYF.

This CDR3 reads CSVADGGYEQYF. DNA of the CDR3: TGCAGCGTTGCCGACGGGGGCTACGAGCAGTACTTC. The chain employs TRBV29-1 and TRBJ2-7; tentative D call: TRBD2 (6 bases). The CDR3 consists of 12 residues. V shed 4 bases and J shed 3 bases, with 10 bases lying between them. Germline V CDR1 and CDR2: SQVTM, ANQGSEA.

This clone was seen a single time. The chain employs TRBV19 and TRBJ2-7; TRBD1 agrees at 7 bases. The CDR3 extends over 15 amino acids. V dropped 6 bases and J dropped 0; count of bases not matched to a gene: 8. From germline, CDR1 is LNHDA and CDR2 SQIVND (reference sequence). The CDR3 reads CASRLQGRNSYEQYF. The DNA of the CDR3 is TGTGCCAGTAGGTTACAGGGGCGGAACTCCTACGAGCAGTACTTC.

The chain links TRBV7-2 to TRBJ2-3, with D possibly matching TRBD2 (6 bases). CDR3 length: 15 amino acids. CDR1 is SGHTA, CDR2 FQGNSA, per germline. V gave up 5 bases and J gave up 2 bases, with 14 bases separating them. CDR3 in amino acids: CASSRAGTATDTQYF. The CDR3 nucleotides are TGTGCCAGCAGCAGAGCCGGGACTGCCACAGATACGCAGTATTTT.

The CDR3 region has the DNA TGCGCCAGCAGCCAAGACAGGGCCCCTGGGGCCAACGTCCTGACTTTC. Protein: CASSQDRAPGANVLTF. The genes are TRBV4-1 and TRBJ2-6; possible D gene TRBD1, 5 bases. CDR3 length equals 16 residues. V shed 0 bases and J shed 2 bases, with 8 bases lying between them. Germline CDR1 is MGHRA and CDR2 is YSYEKL.

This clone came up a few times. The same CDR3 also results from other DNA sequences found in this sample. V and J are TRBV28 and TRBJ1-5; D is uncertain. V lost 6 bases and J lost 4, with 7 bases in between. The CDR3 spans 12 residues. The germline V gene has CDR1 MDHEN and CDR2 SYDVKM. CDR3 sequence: CASRLQNQPQHF. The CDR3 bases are TGTGCCAGCAGGCTTCAAAATCAGCCCCAGCATTTT.

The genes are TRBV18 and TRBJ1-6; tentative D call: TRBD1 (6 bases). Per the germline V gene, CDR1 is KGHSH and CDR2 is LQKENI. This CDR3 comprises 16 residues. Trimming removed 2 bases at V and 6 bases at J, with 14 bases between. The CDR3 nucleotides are TGTGCCAGCTCACCAGTGGGCGCCAGGGGTAATTCACCCCTCCACTTT. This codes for CASSPVGARGNSPLHF.

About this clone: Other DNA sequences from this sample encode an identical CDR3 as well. The CDR3 here is CASSLPDQPQHF. The DNA for the CDR3 is TGTGCCAGCAGCTTACCAGATCAGCCCCAGCATTTT. The chain joins TRBV7-9 to TRBJ1-5; the D is unclear. V was cut by 2 bases and J by 5 bases, with 4 bases left in between. Germline V gene sequence: CDR1 SEHNR, CDR2 FQNEAQ (reference sequence). This CDR3 has 12 amino acids.

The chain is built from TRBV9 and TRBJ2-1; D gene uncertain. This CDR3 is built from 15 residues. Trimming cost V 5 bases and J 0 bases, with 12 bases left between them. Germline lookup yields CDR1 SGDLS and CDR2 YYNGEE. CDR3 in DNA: TGTGCCAGCAGTTTAGGCGTCCCCTCCTACAATGAGCAGTTCTTC. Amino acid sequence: CASSLGVPSYNEQFF.

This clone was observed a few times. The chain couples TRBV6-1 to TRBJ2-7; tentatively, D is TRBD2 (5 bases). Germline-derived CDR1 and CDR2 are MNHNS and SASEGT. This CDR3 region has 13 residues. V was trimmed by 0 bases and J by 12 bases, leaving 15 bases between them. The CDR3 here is CASSEAFGVGRYF. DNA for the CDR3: TGTGCCAGCAGTGAAGCGTTCGGGGTCGGGCGGTACTTC.

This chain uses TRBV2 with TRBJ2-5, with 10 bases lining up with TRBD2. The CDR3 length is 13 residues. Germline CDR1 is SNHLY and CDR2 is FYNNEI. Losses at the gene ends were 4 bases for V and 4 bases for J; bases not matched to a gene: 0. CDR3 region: CASSGLAGETQYF. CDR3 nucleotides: TGTGCCAGCAGTGGACTAGCGGGAGAGACCCAGTACTTC.

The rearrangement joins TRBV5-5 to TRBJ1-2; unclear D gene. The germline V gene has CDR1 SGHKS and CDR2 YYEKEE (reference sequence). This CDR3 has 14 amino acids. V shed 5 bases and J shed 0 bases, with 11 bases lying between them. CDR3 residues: CASRLGVANYGYTF. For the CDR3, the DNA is TGTGCCAGCAGACTCGGGGTAGCTAACTATGGCTACACCTTC.